These T cell receptor beta chains were read from a single sample in a study of blood T cell repertoires in COVID-19. Sequencing was performed with immunoSEQ multiplex PCR; in TCRdb, only in-frame clones are kept and a portion is missing. The sample comprises 110,000 to 150,000 clones, 75% to 90% of which are singletons, and around 3.7% rests with the top ten. The sample was peripheral blood. The receptor source for this set is a man between 70 and 80 years old who had recovered from COVID-19. Each CDR3 is given with its conserved first and last residue. The D gene is left open where the match is weak. The size entry is marked missing in some rows and otherwise reads once, few, many or a size class.

TGTGCCAGCAGTTTAATTCGGGGGAGGGGGTACGAGCAGTACTTC | CASSLIRGRGYEQYF | NA | TRBV27 | NA | TRBJ2-7
TGTGCCACCAGCTCTCCGGGGGGAGCGGGTCCCCCCTACGAGCAGTACTTC | CATSSPGGAGPPYEQYF | TRBD2 | TRBV15 | NA | TRBJ2-7
TGTGCCAGCAGCTTAACCGGACGGGGGGAATACTTC | CASSLTGRGEYF | TRBD2 | TRBV11-2 | NA | TRBJ2-7
TGTGCCAGTAGTAGAGCGGGAATGACTCACGAGCAGTACTTC | CASSRAGMTHEQYF | TRBD2 | TRBV19 | NA | TRBJ2-7
TGTGCTAGTGGTCCAGGGACTAGCCCCAACAATGAGCAGTTCTTC | CASGPGTSPNNEQFF | TRBD2 | TRBV12-5 | few | TRBJ2-1
TGCGCCAGCAGCTTGTCAACAGGGTTAGCCAAAAACATTCAGTACTTC | CASSLSTGLAKNIQYF | NA | TRBV5-1 | NA | TRBJ2-4
TGCGCCAGCAGCCAAACCATGACAGCCTCCTACGAGCAGTACTTC | CASSQTMTASYEQYF | NA | TRBV4-1 | few | TRBJ2-7
TGTGCCAGTAGTATCTCCCAGGGGGCCTACAATGAGCAGTTCTTC | CASSISQGAYNEQFF | TRBD1 | TRBV19 | once | TRBJ2-1
TGTGCCAGCAGTGAATCAAGGGGTTACACTGAAGCTTTCTTT | CASSESRGYTEAFF | NA | TRBV2 | NA | TRBJ1-1
TGCGCCAGCAGCCAAGTCTCTGGGCAGGGCCCTAACTATGGCTACACCTTC | CASSQVSGQGPNYGYTF | NA | TRBV4-1 | once | TRBJ1-2